This entry lists 4 T cell receptor beta chains sequenced from one sample in a study of CD4 and CD8 cells across lung adenocarcinoma regions (dated by TCRdb to 2016 to 2019). The library was obtained by PCR. The sample was run on a HiSeq X Ten. TCRdb took the public reads, trimmed them with fastp at Q25, ran MiXCR for clone calling and kept in-frame beta chains. Each CDR3 protein gets just one entry, which takes the most common genes and DNA from the rows behind it. The sample includes some 7,800 distinct CDR3 sequences, with about 48% observed a single time. The ten largest clones take up 95% of the sample. Sequencing was performed on CD8+ T cells from the center of a lung tumor. The cell subset or site label here, explained by the study, means: tumor center region. These receptors came from a male donor with lung adenocarcinoma. The CD4 and CD8 labels of this study may be unreliable.

This clonotype was counted between two and nine times. The genes are TRBV30 and TRBJ2-7, with a tentative D call TRBD2 (5 bases). Between the trimmed V and J ends, which lost 3 bases and 3 bases, there was a span of 12 bases. The CDR3 is 13 residues long. CDR1 is GTSNPN and CDR2 is SVGIG in the germline V gene (reference sequence). CDR3 sequence reads: CAWRGPAGYEQYF. Written as DNA, the CDR3 is TGTGCCTGGAGAGGACCCGCGGGCTACGAGCAGTACTTC.

The chain uses TRBV6-5 and TRBJ1-2, with TRBD1 as a possible D gene (6 bases). Trimming took 0 bases from V and 0 from J, leaving 14 bases between them. The CDR3 spans 17 residues. The germline V gene encodes CDR1 MNHEY and CDR2 SVGAGI. CDR3 nucleotides: TGTGCCAGCAGTTACTCGTCCCCCGGGACAACTAACTATGGCTACACCTTC. Protein: CASSYSSPGTTNYGYTF.

This chain connects TRBV7-6 to TRBJ2-5, with 10 positions matching TRBD2. The J call may not be correct, given that the DNA end is closer to TRBJ2-7. Looked up from germline, CDR1 is SGHVS and CDR2 is FNYEAQ. This CDR3 spans 15 amino acids. The CDR3 loop reads CASSLGLAGAYEQYF. CDR3 nucleotide sequence: TGTGCCAGCAGCTTAGGGCTAGCGGGAGCCTACGAGCAGTACTTC.

This clonotype has a count of ten or more. The chain employs TRBV10-1 and TRBJ2-1; D is uncertain. Germline V lookup: CDR1 WNHNN, CDR2 SYGVQD (reference sequence). The V end lost 0 bases, the J end lost 5 bases, and 5 bases lay between the germline ends. The CDR3 is made up of 13 amino acids. CDR3 DNA: TGCGCCAGCAGTGAGTCGATGAACAATGAGCAGTTCTTC. Amino acid sequence: CASSESMNNEQFF.